This is a list of T cell receptor beta chains from one sample in a study of blood T cell repertoires in COVID-19. Produced via immunoSEQ multiplex PCR; TCRdb's table is partial and in-frame only. There are 45,000 to 50,000 clones in the sample; about nine tenths occur only once, and approximately 2.5% lies in the top ten. Input material: peripheral blood. The source of these receptors is a woman older than 75 with COVID-19, enrolled during active disease. CDR3s include the opening cysteine and the closing phenylalanine or tryptophan. A D gene is named only where the DNA matches it firmly. The listing skips clone size in some rows; elsewhere it reads once, few, many or a size class.

size,D,V,length,J,DNA,CDR3
NA,NA,TRBV6-5,15,TRBJ1-2,TGTGCCAGCAGCCCCATACAGGGAAGTTTCTATGGCTACACCTTC,CASSPIQGSFYGYTF
NA,NA,TRBV28,15,TRBJ2-7,TGTGCCAGCAGTTTGCCCCCGCCAGGGACCTACGAGCAGTACTTC,CASSLPPPGTYEQYF
NA,TRBD1,TRBV5-1,15,TRBJ2-3,TGCGCCAGCAGCTTGGAGCCACAGGGGTCGGATACGCAGTATTTT,CASSLEPQGSDTQYF
NA,NA,TRBV2,13,TRBJ2-7,TGTGCCAGCAGTGAATTGCGAGAAAACGAGCAGTACTTC,CASSELRENEQYF
once,TRBD2,TRBV5-1,15,TRBJ2-1,TGCGCCAGCAGTTCCTTAATAGCGGGAGGAGGTGAGCAGTTCTTC,CASSSLIAGGGEQFF
once,TRBD2,TRBV11-2,16,TRBJ2-1,TGTGCCAGCAGCCCAAGCGGGGGGGGACCCTACAATGAGCAGTTCTTC,CASSPSGGGPYNEQFF
NA,TRBD2,TRBV19,15,TRBJ2-3,TGTGCCAGTAGTATCCTAGCGGGGGGCACAGATACGCAGTATTTT,CASSILAGGTDTQYF
NA,NA,TRBV4-2,15,TRBJ1-6,TGTGCCAGCAGCCTAGATCGCAGTCCTGGGGGCCCCCTCCACTTT,CASSLDRSPGGPLHF
NA,TRBD1,TRBV3-1/TRBV3-2,14,TRBJ1-2,TGTGCCAGCAGCCAAAGGGGGCTATTTGGTGGCTACACCTTC,CASSQRGLFGGYTF
NA,NA,TRBV19,17,TRBJ2-7,TGTGCCAGTAGTATATCAGGGCCGGGCAGGGGACCGAGCGAGCAGTACTTC,CASSISGPGRGPSEQYF
NA,NA,TRBV6-5,16,TRBJ1-2,TGTGCCAGCAGTTACTCAGAGACAGGTACTATGGGAGGCTACACCTTC,CASSYSETGTMGGYTF
once,TRBD2,TRBV7-8,16,TRBJ2-1,TGTGCCAGCAGCCGGGGACTAGCGGGGGGTAGAGATGAGCAGTTCTTC,CASSRGLAGGRDEQFF
NA,NA,TRBV7-7,15,TRBJ1-3,TGTGCTAGCAGCCCCGGACAAAGCTCTGGAAACACCATATATTTT,CASSPGQSSGNTIYF
few,NA,TRBV11-2,14,TRBJ2-6,TGTGCCAGCAGCGGGCTCACTGGGGCCAACGTCCTGACTTTC,CASSGLTGANVLTF
NA,TRBD1,TRBV5-1,16,TRBJ2-7,TGCGCCAGCAGTCTCCGGGACAGCCGGTTTTTCTACGAGCAGTACTTC,CASSLRDSRFFYEQYF
NA,NA,TRBV11-2,15,TRBJ1-5,TGTGCCAGCAGCTTAACGAGCGGTGGCAATCAGCCCCAGCATTTT,CASSLTSGGNQPQHF
NA,TRBD1,TRBV10-3,14,TRBJ2-2,TGTGCCATCAGTGACAGGGGGTATGCCGGGGAGCTGTTTTTT,CAISDRGYAGELFF
NA,TRBD2,TRBV5-1,15,TRBJ2-7,TGCGCCAGCAGCTTGGGGACTAGCGGCTCCTACGAGCAGTACTTC,CASSLGTSGSYEQYF
few,NA,TRBV10-3,13,TRBJ1-2,TGTGCCATCAGCTTCCGGGACACGGGAGGCTACACCTTC,CAISFRDTGGYTF
few,TRBD2,TRBV19,14,TRBJ2-1,TGTGCCAGCTCTAGCGGGGGTATTAACAATGAGCAGTTCTTC,CASSSGGINNEQFF
NA,TRBD1,TRBV10-3,14,TRBJ1-5,TGTGCCATCAGTGGGACAGGGAGCAATCAGCCCCAGCATTTT,CAISGTGSNQPQHF
NA,TRBD1,TRBV11-1,14,TRBJ2-7,TGTGCCAGCAGGTCAGGACAGGGAAACTACGAGCAGTACTTC,CASRSGQGNYEQYF
NA,NA,TRBV7-9,15,TRBJ1-1,TGTGCCAGCAGCGTACCCACAGGGATGAACACTGAAGCTTTCTTT,CASSVPTGMNTEAFF
NA,NA,TRBV14,17,TRBJ2-7,TGTGCCAGCAGCCAAGATCTCAGTCCAGGCTACTCCTACGAGCAGTACTTC,CASSQDLSPGYSYEQYF
NA,TRBD2,TRBV27,17,TRBJ2-3,TGTGCCAGCAGTTCGGGACTAGCGGGGGGCCTGGGAGATACGCAGTATTTT,CASSSGLAGGLGDTQYF
NA,TRBD1,TRBV5-6,15,TRBJ2-7,TGTGCCAGCAGCCCGACGGGGACAGGATCCTACGAGCAGTACTTC,CASSPTGTGSYEQYF
NA,NA,TRBV5-4,13,TRBJ2-7,TGTGCCAGCAGCTTGCAGGCCGCGTACGAGCAGTACTTC,CASSLQAAYEQYF
NA,NA,TRBV6-1,13,TRBJ1-5,TGTGCCAGCAGTGACGGGGAGAATCAGCCCCAGCATTTT,CASSDGENQPQHF
once,NA,TRBV19,16,TRBJ1-3,TGTGCCAGTAGGCCCTTTCAGGGAAGGACTGGAAACACCATATATTTT,CASRPFQGRTGNTIYF
NA,NA,TRBV10-3,14,TRBJ1-2,TGTGCCATCAGTGAACAACAGGTGGGATCTGGCTACACCTTC,CAISEQQVGSGYTF
NA,NA,TRBV27,16,TRBJ2-4,TGTGCCAGCAGTCTGGCCAGGCTACTAGCCAAAAACATTCAGTACTTC,CASSLARLLAKNIQYF
once,TRBD1,TRBV6-6,15,TRBJ1-1,TGTGCCAGCAGTCCCCACAGGGGGGCGAACACTGAAGCTTTCTTT,CASSPHRGANTEAFF
NA,TRBD2,TRBV5-1,16,TRBJ2-2,TGCGCCAGCAGCCCCCTGACTAGCGGAGTGGGCGGGGAGCTGTTTTTT,CASSPLTSGVGGELFF